This TCR beta chain stems from a study of shared clonotypes between healthy human individuals. Only in-frame clones appear in the TCRdb table, and some are missing; sequencing was by immunoSEQ multiplex PCR. The data show about 610,000 clones, about 97% seen once. This clone is a singleton in its sample. The CDR3 consists of 13 residues. The V and J ends lost 6 bases and 0 bases respectively, with 9 bases between them. CDR1 LNHDA and CDR2 SQIVND come from the germline V gene (reference sequence). Sequenced input: naive CD4+ T cells sorted from blood. The subset denotes: CD45RA+ positively selected. This TCR was recovered from a woman aged 30 to 39 in good health. The chain links TRBV19 to TRBJ2-7; no definite D call. The CDR3 loop reads CASRGTGSYEQYF. The DNA of the CDR3 is TGTGCCAGTAGAGGCACCGGCTCCTACGAGCAGTACTTC.